One sample yielded the 23 T cell receptor beta chains listed below, sequenced in a study of Ad26.COV2.S vaccination and SARS-CoV-2 variants. Described treatment: some 20 received Ad26.COV2.S at low or high dose, single or two shots; about 5 received placebo; per-sample allocation not given. Specimen acquisition occurred on day 63 following the initial vaccine or placebo injection. Generated by immunoSEQ multiplex PCR, the TCRdb table keeps only in-frame clones and is missing some. The sample contains some 520,000 clones, roughly nine tenths of which appear only once. Specimen: peripheral blood, collected in a trial of Ad26.COV2.S vaccine versus placebo. These receptors all come from a person between 18 and 59 years old who received the Ad26.COV2.S COVID-19 vaccine or a placebo.

This clone was seen at least ten times. The chain employs TRBV7-8 and TRBJ1-5; no clear D. CDR3 length: 16 residues. Deletions cut 2 bases from V and 1 base from J, with 12 bases between. Looked up from germline, CDR1 is SGHVS and CDR2 is FQNEAQ. CDR3 in DNA: TGTGCCAGCAGCTTACGGGAGGTGAACAGCAATCAGCCCCAGCATTTT. This codes for CASSLREVNSNQPQHF.

This clone has only a few counts. The chain carries TRBV4-1 and TRBJ2-7; 10 positions agree with TRBD2. CDR1 and CDR2 from the germline V gene are MGHRA and YSYEKL. The CDR3 runs to 17 residues. The V segment lost 3 bases and the J segment 0 bases; nucleotides outside the gene matches: 8. The CDR3 protein is CASSHIRSSGSSYEQYF. For the CDR3, the DNA is TGCGCCAGCAGCCACATCCGATCTAGCGGGAGCTCCTACGAGCAGTACTTC.

The chain is built from TRBV28 and TRBJ2-3; TRBD2 aligns across 7 bases. The germline gives CDR1 MDHEN, CDR2 SYDVKM. With 2 bases clipped from V and 6 bases from J, the junction kept 5 bases outside the gene matches. The CDR3 is 14 amino acids. Written as DNA, the CDR3 is TGTGCCAGCAGTTTAGGCGGGAGCTCGGATACGCAGTATTTT. Amino acid sequence: CASSLGGSSDTQYF.

A few counts support this clone. The chain carries TRBV6-2 or TRBV6-3 and TRBJ1-5; D not certain. Germline V gene lookup returns CDR1 MNHEY and CDR2 SVGEGT. The CDR3 sequence is 15 residues long. The V and J ends lost 4 bases and 6 bases respectively, with 16 bases between them. CDR3 in amino acids: CASSFGLNRGQPQHF. In nucleotides, the CDR3 is TGTGCCAGCAGTTTCGGACTAAACCGGGGTCAGCCCCAGCATTTT.

The genes are TRBV27 and TRBJ1-1, with a possible D match to TRBD1 (5 bases). The V gene lost 8 bases and the J gene lost 4 bases, with 29 bases spanning the gap. The CDR3 spans 18 residues. CDR1 is MNHEY and CDR2 is SMNVEV in the germline V gene (reference sequence). The CDR3 is CASLPPRGGWWFATEAFF. The CDR3 DNA sequence: TGTGCCAGCCTGCCTCCCCGGGGGGGGTGGTGGTTTGCCACTGAAGCTTTCTTT.

The rearrangement joins TRBV19 to TRBJ2-3; unclear D gene. This CDR3 contains 12 residues. Germline V gene lookup returns CDR1 LNHDA and CDR2 SQIVND (reference sequence). V was clipped by 3 bases and J by 4 bases, with 5 bases between them. The DNA for the CDR3 is TGTGCCAGTAGTATTTTTCCAGATACGCAGTATTTT. Residues: CASSIFPDTQYF.

The rearrangement joins TRBV7-9 to TRBJ2-1, with 8 bases that match TRBD1. The CDR3 sequence is 14 residues long. V was clipped by 4 bases and J by 9 bases; unmatched bases: 8. Germline-derived CDR1 and CDR2 are SEHNR and FQNEAQ (reference sequence). This CDR3 is CASSSDRVAAEQFF. The CDR3 DNA sequence: TGTGCCAGCAGCTCGGACAGGGTTGCGGCTGAGCAGTTCTTC.

The chain employs TRBV19 and TRBJ1-2; D is undetermined. This CDR3 is built from 13 residues. Germline CDR1 reads LNHDA; CDR2 reads SQIVND (reference sequence). V lost 5 bases and J 4 bases, leaving 11 bases between the germline ends. The CDR3 nucleotides read TGTGCCAGTAGTCCACAGCGGTCCTATGGCTACACCTTC. Amino acids: CASSPQRSYGYTF.

With respect to this clone: Other DNA sequences in this specimen translate into the identical CDR3. V gene TRBV28 combines with J gene TRBJ2-7; D might be TRBD1 (6 bases). In germline, CDR1 is MDHEN, CDR2 SYDVKM. V gave up 5 bases and J gave up 4 bases, with 9 bases separating them. The CDR3 totals 12 residues. The CDR3 is CASSLQGYEQYF. The CDR3 DNA sequence: TGTGCCAGCAGTCTACAGGGTTACGAGCAGTACTTC.

This chain joins TRBV3-1 (or the pseudogene TRBV3-2) and TRBJ2-7, with D possibly being TRBD2 (7 bases). CDR1 and CDR2 from the germline V gene are LGHDT and YNNKEL (reference sequence). The V gene lost 1 base and the J gene lost 2 bases, with 21 bases spanning the gap. The CDR3 spans 18 residues. The CDR3 spells CASSQALGRGPKTYEQYF. CDR3 in DNA: TGTGCCAGCAGCCAAGCCCTTGGGCGGGGGCCAAAGACCTACGAGCAGTACTTC.

The chain couples TRBV5-3 to TRBJ1-5; D gene uncertain. TRBV5-3 is an ORF, with its function uncertain. This CDR3 comprises 12 residues. CDR3 bases: TGTGCTGGTGTGAAGAGCAATCAGCCCCAGCATTTT. Translated, it gives CAGVKSNQPQHF.

The genes are TRBV4-2 and TRBJ2-1, with 7 bases fitting TRBD2. V was pared by 0 bases and J by 5 bases, with 4 bases of the junction left unmatched. The CDR3 extends over 15 amino acids. Germline CDR1 is LGHNA and CDR2 is YNFKEQ. This chain's CDR3 is CASSQEGLADNEQFF. The CDR3 bases are TGTGCCAGCAGCCAAGAAGGCCTAGCGGACAATGAGCAGTTCTTC.

As for this clone: The same CDR3 arises from other DNA sequences in this sample as well. This sequence joins TRBV11-3 and TRBJ1-1; no clear D gene. There are 13 residues in the CDR3. V shed 1 base and J shed 1 base, with 4 bases lying between them. Looked up from germline, CDR1 is SGHNT and CDR2 is YENEEA. CDR3 amino acids: CASSLGQNTEAFF. DNA of the CDR3: TGTGCCAGCAGCTTAGGCCAGAACACTGAAGCTTTCTTT.

The V call is TRBV30, the J call TRBJ2-5, with TRBD2 matching 10 bases. This CDR3 spans 15 amino acids. J was trimmed by 4 bases and V by 3 bases; bases with no gene match: 8. Germline V CDR1 and CDR2: GTSNPN, SVGIG (reference sequence). For the CDR3, the DNA is TGTGCCTGGAGACCTAGCGGGAGTAGGGGAGAGACCCAGTACTTC. Its protein is CAWRPSGSRGETQYF.

The rearrangement uses TRBV7-6 and TRBJ2-7; D tentatively reads TRBD1 or TRBD2 (6 bases each). Germline CDR1 and CDR2: SGHVS and FNYEAQ. The CDR3 spans 16 residues. V was shortened by 5 bases and J by 3 bases, with 20 bases between the two germline ends. CDR3 sequence: CASSPEGGSPLYEQYF. CDR3 nucleotides: TGTGCCAGCAGCCCCGAGGGGGGAAGCCCGCTCTACGAGCAGTACTTC.

There are a few counts of this clone. J is TRBJ1-2 and V is TRBV28; D is perhaps TRBD1 (5 bases). V was clipped by 8 bases and J by 7 bases, with 20 bases between them. Germline CDR1 reads MDHEN; CDR2 reads SYDVKM. CDR3 length: 14 amino acids. The CDR3 protein is CASGTPWGDAGYTF. CDR3 in DNA: TGTGCCAGCGGGACCCCGTGGGGGGATGCTGGCTACACCTTC.

This clone showed up just once. The chain has TRBV6-1 and TRBJ1-1; no firm D call. From germline, CDR1 is MNHNS and CDR2 SASEGT. V gave up 2 bases and J gave up 6 bases, with 7 bases separating them. CDR3 length: 12 amino acids. The chain's CDR3 is CASSELLAEAFF. As DNA, the CDR3 is TGTGCCAGCAGTGAATTATTAGCTGAAGCTTTCTTT.

The chain employs TRBV12-3 or TRBV12-4 and TRBJ2-7, with 8 bases fitting TRBD1. The V segment lost 6 bases and the J segment 5 bases; nucleotides outside the gene matches: 6. This CDR3 is built from 13 residues. CDR3 coding DNA: TGTGCCAGCAGAGATGACAGGGGCCACGAGCAGTACTTC. Translated, it gives CASRDDRGHEQYF.

This clone was recorded once. J is TRBJ1-5 and V is TRBV5-1; no reliable D call. The germline CDR1 and CDR2 sequences are SGHRS and YFSETQ. The CDR3 runs 14 residues. Trimming took off 2 bases at V and 1 base at J, with 7 bases between the two ends. Written as DNA, the CDR3 is TGCGCCAGCAGCTTCGGAGAGAGCAATCAGCCCCAGCATTTT. As protein: CASSFGESNQPQHF.

This clone has just one count. V usage is TRBV14 and J usage is TRBJ1-1, with 9 nucleotides matching TRBD1. V lost 5 bases and J lost 5; bases outside the gene matches: 6. CDR3 length: 14 residues. Germline-derived CDR1 and CDR2 are SGHDN and FVKESK. In nucleotides, the CDR3 is TGTGCCAGCAGCATAAAGACAGGGGGGACTGAAGCTTTCTTT. This encodes CASSIKTGGTEAFF.

The V gene is TRBV28, the J gene TRBJ2-1; 7 nucleotides align to TRBD1. The CDR3 contains 12 residues. Germline V gene lookup returns CDR1 MDHEN and CDR2 SYDVKM. V lost 2 bases to trimming and J lost 10 bases; unmatched junction nucleotides: 2. The CDR3 DNA follows: TGTGCCAGCAGTTTACTGACAGGGGAGCAGTTCTTC. It translates to CASSLLTGEQFF.

The chain uses TRBV4-3 and TRBJ2-3; TRBD2 might be the D (5 bases). The CDR3 runs 16 residues. Trimming pared 0 bases from V and 2 bases from J, leaving 12 bases between. Per germline, CDR1 LGHNA and CDR2 YSLEER. The CDR3 is CASSQEAGLHTDTQYF. CDR3 in DNA: TGCGCCAGCAGCCAAGAGGCAGGACTCCACACAGATACGCAGTATTTT.

The V gene is TRBV5-1, the J gene TRBJ1-1; tentative D call: TRBD1 (5 bases). The CDR3 totals 14 residues. CDR1 is SGHRS and CDR2 is YFSETQ in the germline V gene. V lost 4 bases, J lost 6 bases, and 16 bases lay in between. For the CDR3, the DNA is TGCGCCAGCAGCGTGGGGGGACTTCATTCTGAAGCTTTCTTT. It specifies CASSVGGLHSEAFF.